One sample yielded the 5 T cell receptor beta chains listed below, sequenced in a study of blood T cells in healthy people across ages. Combining a sample-barcoded 5' primer with a J-beta primer mix, a second PCR ran for roughly 6 to 12 cycles. TCRdb reprocessed the 5' RACE reads via MiXCR and lists one record per CDR3 protein. The sample has about 700,000 distinct CDR3 sequences, about 30% seen once. Sequenced sample: blood. These receptors came from an elderly woman in good health.

This rearrangement joins TRBV9 to TRBJ2-2, with 8 nucleotides matching TRBD2. CDR3 length: 13 amino acids. The V and J ends lost 8 bases and 8 bases, in that order; junction bases with no gene match: 8. Germline V CDR1 and CDR2: SGDLS, YYNGEE. The CDR3 sequence: CASRGGDKGELFF. CDR3 coding DNA: TGTGCCAGTCGGGGGGGAGATAAGGGGGAGCTGTTTTTT.

The V call is TRBV20-1, the J call TRBJ2-7; 7 nucleotides align to TRBD1. Germline lookup yields CDR1 DFQATT and CDR2 SNEGSKA (reference sequence). The CDR3 loop spans 14 amino acids. The trim removed 1 base at V and 2 bases at J, leaving 5 bases unmatched. As DNA, the CDR3 is TGCAGTGCTAGAGTCGGTCAGGGGGCCTACGAGCAGTACTTC. This translates into CSARVGQGAYEQYF.

This clonotype was counted ten times or more. The V gene is TRBV20-1, the J gene TRBJ2-7, with D maybe TRBD1 (5 bases). The CDR3 has 17 amino acids. Per germline, CDR1 DFQATT and CDR2 SNEGSKA (reference sequence). Deletions cut 3 bases from V and 3 bases from J, with 24 bases between. As DNA, the CDR3 is TGCAGTGCTAGCGGGCAGCTGGGGCAGGGTATTTACTACGAGCAGTACTTC. Translation gives CSASGQLGQGIYYEQYF.

V gene TRBV6-2 or TRBV6-3 combines with J gene TRBJ2-5; D is perhaps TRBD1 or TRBD2 (7 bases each). This CDR3 has 16 residues. Per the germline V gene, CDR1 is MNHEY and CDR2 is SVGEGT. V was cut by 2 bases and J by 11 bases, with 24 bases left in between. The CDR3 region is CASSYLSGGAYNEQYF. CDR3 nucleotides: TGTGCCAGCAGTTACCTCTCAGGGGGGGCGTATAATGAGCAGTACTTC.

This clonotype was recorded once. The gene calls are TRBV20-1 and TRBJ1-2; possible D gene TRBD1, 5 bases. CDR3 length equals 14 residues. CDR1 DFQATT and CDR2 SNEGSKA come from the germline V gene (reference sequence). Trimming left V 5 bases short and J 4 bases short, with 17 bases between. CDR3 residues: CSALSGARTYGYTF. CDR3 nucleotide sequence: TGCAGTGCTTTGAGTGGGGCTCGCACCTATGGCTACACCTTC.